This T cell receptor beta chain is drawn from a study of blood T cell repertoires in COVID-19. Turning to the study itself: Sites across the United States, Italy and Spain contributed samples from acute and convalescent COVID-19. From T cells, B-cell-depleted T cells, or PBMCs came the material, which was cDNA or gDNA.

Germline-derived CDR1 and CDR2 are MNHEY and SVGAGI. Trimming pared 4 bases from V and 8 bases from J, leaving 11 bases between. The CDR3 has 12 residues. Under the authors' procedure: Nucleated cell counts were estimated from reference gene primer amplification. Sequencing used immunoSEQ multiplex PCR; TCRdb keeps in-frame clones, though not all of them. From that table come the V and J calls and clone size; the DNA was used to work out D and trimming. The data contain a few hundred thousand clones, approximately 89% of them singletons. The sequencing sample was made of peripheral blood. The chain links TRBV6-5 to TRBJ1-2; D unresolved. The clonotype originates from a woman in her 30s who had recovered from COVID-19. CDR3 sequence reads: CASSSGIRGYTF. As DNA, the CDR3 is TGTGCCAGCAGTTCAGGTATCCGGGGCTACACCTTC.